This TCR beta chain is from a study of identifying expanded T cells in peripheral blood. General study points: Two-week clone count variance significantly increased as total template count grew.

As for this clone: The target antigen is unknown.

The CDR3 runs 14 residues. CDR1 SGDLS and CDR2 YYNGEE come from the germline V gene. Unmatched junction bases numbered 7, after V lost 2 bases and J lost 13 bases. Assay used: immunoSEQ multiplex PCR; TCRdb lists only in-frame clones, some missing. The sample records about 85,000 clones, around 90% being singletons. The sequencing input was blood. The clonotype was recovered from a person between 18 and 70 years old in good health. The chain links TRBV9 to TRBJ2-2; 11 positions match TRBD2. In DNA, the CDR3 is TGTGCCAGCAGCGTCACTAGCGGGGGAAGTCGGCTGTTTTTT. Translated: CASSVTSGGSRLFF. Drawing the rest from reference TRBV9 and TRBJ2-2, the complete variable domain is DSGVTQTPKHLITATGQRVTLRCSPRSGDLSVYWYQQSLDQGLQFLIQYYNGEERAKGNILERFSAQQFPDLHSELNLSSLELGDSALYFCASSVTSGGSRLFFGEGSRLTVL.